Shown below are 9 T cell receptor beta chains from a single sample sequenced in a study of T cell changes during pregnancy in multiple sclerosis. The protocol was immunoSEQ multiplex PCR, while the TCRdb copy is restricted to in-frame clones and leaves out a portion. The data show 60,000 to 75,000 clones, 92% seen once. The sequencing used peripheral blood, collected in the second trimester of pregnancy. These receptors all come from a female donor with multiple sclerosis, enrolled in a pregnancy study.

The rearrangement uses TRBV29-1 and TRBJ2-7, with TRBD2 matching 7 bases. The CDR3 totals 15 residues. Germline values: CDR1 SQVTM, CDR2 ANQGSEA. J was trimmed by 3 bases and V by 2 bases; bases with no gene match: 10. The CDR3 DNA reads as TGCAGCGTTGAATCCCCTAAGCGGGGTTACTACGAGCAGTACTTC. Translating gives CSVESPKRGYYEQYF.

The chain carries TRBV30 and TRBJ2-6; maybe TRBD1 (5 bases). Trimming removed 0 bases at V and 0 bases at J, with 15 bases between. The CDR3 sequence is 18 residues long. CDR1 and CDR2 from the germline V gene are GTSNPN and SVGIG (reference sequence). The CDR3 coding sequence is TGTGCCTGGAGTGTACCGTGGGCAGGGCTCTCTGGGGCCAACGTCCTGACTTTC. Translation gives CAWSVPWAGLSGANVLTF.

The CDR3 sequence is CAWSVRLSGDYYTF. DNA for the CDR3: TGTGCCTGGAGTGTAAGGTTGTCGGGGGACTACTACACCTTC. The V and J genes are TRBV30 and TRBJ1-2; tentatively, D is TRBD1 (5 bases). CDR1 is GTSNPN, CDR2 SVGIG, per germline (reference sequence). CDR3 size: 14 residues. Trimming removed 0 bases from V and 10 bases from J, with 18 bases in between. Using reference TRBV30 and TRBJ1-2 for the parts outside the CDR3, the full variable domain is SQTIHQWPATLVQPVGSPLSLECTVEGTSNPNLYWYRQAAGRGLQLLFYSVGIGQISSEVPQNLSASRPQDRQFILSSKKLLLSDSGFYLCAWSVRLSGDYYTFGSGTRLTVV.

V usage is TRBV11-3 and J usage is TRBJ2-7; 7 positions agree with TRBD2. Germline CDR1 is SGHNT and CDR2 is YENEEA. The CDR3 contains 14 residues. Germline trimming cut 5 bases from V and 3 bases from J; bases unmatched to any gene: 7. The CDR3: CASSRAGFGYEQYF. CDR3 DNA: TGTGCCAGCAGCCGAGCGGGATTCGGCTACGAGCAGTACTTC.

The V and J genes are TRBV29-1 and TRBJ2-5; 11 bases are shared with TRBD2. This CDR3 region has 14 residues. The V segment lost 6 bases and the J segment 9 bases; nucleotides outside the gene matches: 12. Germline values: CDR1 SQVTM, CDR2 ANQGSEA. The chain's CDR3 is CSVGGLAGPGAQYF. CDR3 DNA sequence: TGCAGCGTCGGTGGACTAGCGGGCCCCGGGGCCCAGTACTTC.

The V call is TRBV19, the J call TRBJ1-2, with D unclear. Looked up from germline, CDR1 is LNHDA and CDR2 is SQIVND (reference sequence). The CDR3 covers 13 residues. Trimming left V 3 bases short and J 2 bases short, with 7 bases between. CDR3 protein: CASSISFNYGYTF. The CDR3 DNA reads TGTGCCAGTAGTATTTCATTCAACTATGGCTACACCTTC.

The J gene is TRBJ2-1, the V gene TRBV5-6; a possible D gene is TRBD1 (7 bases). Trimming took off 4 bases at V and 2 bases at J, with 16 bases between the two ends. The germline V gene has CDR1 SGHDT and CDR2 YYEEEE. CDR3 length: 16 amino acids. The CDR3 region has the DNA TGTGCCAGCAGCCCCAGGGGGGTATGGACCTACAATGAGCAGTTCTTC. It translates to CASSPRGVWTYNEQFF.

V usage is TRBV5-1 and J usage is TRBJ2-1; 10 bases match TRBD2. The junction had 2 bases not matched to a gene; V was cut back by 3 bases and J by 2 bases. Germline V lookup: CDR1 SGHRS, CDR2 YFSETQ. This CDR3 comprises 15 residues. CDR3 nucleotides: TGCGCCAGCAGCTATAGCGGGAGGACCTACAATGAGCAGTTCTTC. Amino acids: CASSYSGRTYNEQFF.

The J gene is TRBJ1-6, the V gene TRBV13; weak D call: TRBD1 (5 bases). Deletions cut 1 base from V and 0 bases from J, with 13 bases between. Germline V gives CDR1 PRHDT, CDR2 FYEKMQ (reference sequence). This CDR3 contains 18 residues. Here the CDR3 reads CASSLAAGWSSYNSPLHF. Written as DNA, the CDR3 is TGTGCCAGCAGCTTAGCTGCAGGGTGGTCCTCCTATAATTCACCCCTCCACTTT.